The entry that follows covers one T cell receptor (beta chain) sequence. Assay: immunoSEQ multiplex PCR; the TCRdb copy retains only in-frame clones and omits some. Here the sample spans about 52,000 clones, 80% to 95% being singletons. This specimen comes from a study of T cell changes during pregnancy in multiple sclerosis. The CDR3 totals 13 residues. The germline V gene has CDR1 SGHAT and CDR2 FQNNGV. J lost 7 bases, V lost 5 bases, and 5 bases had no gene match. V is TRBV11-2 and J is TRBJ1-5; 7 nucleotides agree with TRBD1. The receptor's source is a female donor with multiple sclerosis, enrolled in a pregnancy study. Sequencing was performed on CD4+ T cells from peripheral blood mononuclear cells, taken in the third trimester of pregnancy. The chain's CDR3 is CASSPDRWQPQHF. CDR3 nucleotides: TGTGCCAGCAGCCCGGACAGGTGGCAGCCCCAGCATTTT. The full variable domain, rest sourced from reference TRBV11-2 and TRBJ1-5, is EAGVAQSPRYKIIEKRQSVAFWCNPISGHATLYWYQQILGQGPKLLIQFQNNGVVDDSQLPKDRFSAERLKGVDSTLKIQPAKLEDSAVYLCASSPDRWQPQHFGDGTRLSIL.